These 12 T cell receptor beta chains were sequenced from one sample in a study of radiation and T cells in renal cell carcinoma. Indicated time point: blood 2 weeks post-SBRT. Treatment reported: 15 Gy SBRT to primary tumor, nephrectomy 4 weeks later. Some clones are missing from TCRdb's copy, which holds only in-frame ones; the method was immunoSEQ multiplex PCR. The sample has some 150,000 clones, approximately 88% seen once. Specimen: blood, collected from a patient whose treatment included radiotherapy and nephrectomy. Every receptor here comes from a woman aged 45-59 years with renal cell carcinoma.

This clone was counted only a few times. The V and J genes are TRBV9 and TRBJ1-1; D is undetermined. The V end lost 0 bases, the J end lost 3 bases, and 3 bases lay between the germline ends. Germline V lookup: CDR1 SGDLS, CDR2 YYNGEE. The CDR3 contains 12 residues. Written as DNA, the CDR3 is TGTGCCAGCAGCGTAGGGGACACTGAAGCTTTCTTT. Encoded protein: CASSVGDTEAFF. Full variable domain (missing parts from reference TRBV9 and TRBJ1-1): DSGVTQTPKHLITATGQRVTLRCSPRSGDLSVYWYQQSLDQGLQFLIQYYNGEERAKGNILERFSAQQFPDLHSELNLSSLELGDSALYFCASSVGDTEAFFGQGTRLTVV.

The chain employs TRBV18 and TRBJ1-1; D is possibly TRBD1 (6 bases). The CDR3 totals 16 residues. Germline lookup yields CDR1 KGHSH and CDR2 LQKENI. Trimming shortened V by 4 bases and J by 0 bases, and 15 bases separated the two germline ends. The CDR3 reads CASSLAGGAMNTEAFF. The CDR3 DNA is TGTGCCAGCTCACTCGCGGGGGGGGCAATGAACACTGAAGCTTTCTTT.

The chain couples TRBV5-1 to TRBJ2-1; maybe TRBD1 (6 bases). The V end lost 6 bases, the J end lost 14 bases, and 15 bases lay between the germline ends. The CDR3 loop spans 11 amino acids. Germline V gene lookup returns CDR1 SGHRS and CDR2 YFSETQ. The CDR3 DNA reads as TGCGCCAGCACGGACCGGGACAATAAGTTCTTC. It translates to CASTDRDNKFF.

V gene TRBV6-5 combines with J gene TRBJ1-5; D might be TRBD1 (5 bases). Germline V gene data show CDR1 as MNHEY and CDR2 as SVGAGI. The CDR3 contains 15 residues. V lost 8 bases and J lost 1, with 15 bases in between. CDR3: CASRQGAWSNQPQHF. CDR3 nucleotide sequence: TGTGCCAGCCGGCAGGGAGCATGGAGCAATCAGCCCCAGCATTTT.

The chain carries TRBV6-6 and TRBJ1-5; D is undetermined. Germline V lookup: CDR1 MNHNY, CDR2 SVGAGI (reference sequence). V lost 3 bases and J 4 bases, leaving 13 bases between the germline ends. This CDR3 has 15 residues. In DNA, the CDR3 is TGTGCCAGCAGTTATAGGGCAAGCGGGAATCAGCCCCAGCATTTT. It translates to CASSYRASGNQPQHF.

The chain employs TRBV5-1 and TRBJ1-1, with D unclear. In germline, CDR1 is SGHRS, CDR2 YFSETQ. The CDR3 sequence is 12 residues long. The germline V and J ends were trimmed by 4 bases and 6 bases, with 10 bases remaining between them. In DNA, the CDR3 is TGCGCCAGCAGCCAAGGTGTCGCTGAAGCTTTCTTT. It translates to CASSQGVAEAFF.

The genes are TRBV19 and TRBJ1-1; possible D gene TRBD1, 5 bases. This CDR3 contains 15 residues. Germline values: CDR1 LNHDA, CDR2 SQIVND (reference sequence). V was shortened by 2 bases and J by 1 base, with 11 bases between the two germline ends. The chain's CDR3 is CASSISDNSNTEAFF. For the CDR3, the DNA is TGTGCCAGTAGTATATCGGACAATTCGAACACTGAAGCTTTCTTT. Drawing the rest from reference TRBV19 and TRBJ1-1, the complete variable domain is DGGITQSPKYLFRKEGQNVTLSCEQNLNHDAMYWYRQDPGQGLRLIYYSQIVNDFQKGDIAEGYSVSREKKESFPLTVTSAQKNPTAFYLCASSISDNSNTEAFFGQGTRLTVV.

J is TRBJ1-4 and V is TRBV5-4; a possible D gene is TRBD1 (6 bases). Germline values: CDR1 SGHNT, CDR2 YYREEE (reference sequence). Trimming removed 4 bases at V and 8 bases at J, with 15 bases between. The CDR3 spans 14 residues. CDR3 DNA: TGTGCCAGCAGCCCGGAAGGGACATCCGAAAAACTGTTTTTT. Its translation: CASSPEGTSEKLFF.

This sequence joins TRBV5-1 and TRBJ1-2, with unresolved D. The CDR3 spans 12 residues. Trimming left V 1 base short and J 4 bases short, with 5 bases between. Germline V gene data show CDR1 as SGHRS and CDR2 as YFSETQ. CDR3 DNA sequence: TGCGCCAGCAGCTTGCCCAGCTATGGCTACACCTTC. Protein product: CASSLPSYGYTF.

Details on this clone: The sample contains more than one DNA sequence encoding this CDR3. The V gene is TRBV5-6, the J gene TRBJ2-1; D gene uncertain. The V gene's germline CDR1 is SGHDT and CDR2 YYEEEE. The CDR3 covers 12 residues. Trimming stripped 4 bases from V and 4 bases from J, with 6 bases between. The CDR3 bases are TGTGCCAGCAGCCCTACATACAATGAGCAGTTCTTC. Amino acid sequence: CASSPTYNEQFF.

This sequence joins TRBV9 and TRBJ2-7, with TRBD2 matching over 8 bases. After removal of 2 bases from V and 0 bases from J, the junction contained 7 bases not matched to a gene. The CDR3 totals 16 residues. Germline CDR1 reads SGDLS; CDR2 reads YYNGEE. The CDR3 DNA is TGTGCCAGCAGCGTTTCGGCGGGGGGCGACTCCTACGAGCAGTACTTC. It codes for CASSVSAGGDSYEQYF. Looking up the rest from reference TRBV9 and TRBJ2-7 gives the full variable domain: DSGVTQTPKHLITATGQRVTLRCSPRSGDLSVYWYQQSLDQGLQFLIQYYNGEERAKGNILERFSAQQFPDLHSELNLSSLELGDSALYFCASSVSAGGDSYEQYFGPGTRLTVT.

This chain connects TRBV7-9 to TRBJ1-3; D is undetermined. Germline loops: CDR1 SEHNR, CDR2 FQNEAQ (reference sequence). V was shortened by 1 base and J by 0 bases, with 7 bases between the two germline ends. The length of the CDR3 is 15 residues. CDR3 amino acids: CASSLEGSSGNTIYF. CDR3 nucleotide sequence: TGTGCCAGCAGCTTAGAGGGTAGCTCTGGAAACACCATATATTTT.